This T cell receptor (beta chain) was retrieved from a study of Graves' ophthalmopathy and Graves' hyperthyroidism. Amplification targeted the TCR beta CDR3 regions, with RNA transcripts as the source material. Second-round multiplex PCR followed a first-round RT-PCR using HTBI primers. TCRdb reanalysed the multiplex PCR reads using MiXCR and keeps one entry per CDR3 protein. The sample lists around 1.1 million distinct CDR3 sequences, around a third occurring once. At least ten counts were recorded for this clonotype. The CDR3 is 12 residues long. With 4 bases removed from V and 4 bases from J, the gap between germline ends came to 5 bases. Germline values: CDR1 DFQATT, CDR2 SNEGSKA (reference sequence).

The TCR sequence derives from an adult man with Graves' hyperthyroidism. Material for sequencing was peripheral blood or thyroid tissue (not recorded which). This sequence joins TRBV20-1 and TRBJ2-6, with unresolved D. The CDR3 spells CSATSGANVLTF. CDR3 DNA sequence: TGCAGTGCTACTTCCGGGGCCAACGTCCTGACTTTC.